These 15 T cell receptor beta chains were sequenced from one sample in a study of a mutant IDH1 vaccine in newly diagnosed glioma. Noted time point: week 35, safety follow-up. Every vaccination contained 300 ug of the mutant IDH1 20-mer peptide and was paired with topical imiquimod. Clones were read by immunoSEQ multiplex PCR, and TCRdb kept only the in-frame ones, dropping some. The sample lists fewer than 35,000 clones, about four fifths occurring once. These receptors are not linked to any known antigen. This specimen consisted of PBMCs, obtained from a glioma patient whose treatment included an IDH1 peptide vaccine. Receptors were obtained from a young man with glioma.

The chain combines TRBV29-1 with TRBJ1-4, with a possible D match to TRBD1 (5 bases). The length of the CDR3 is 14 residues. Looked up from germline, CDR1 is SQVTM and CDR2 is ANQGSEA. Deletions cut 6 bases from V and 0 bases from J, with 11 bases between. The CDR3 sequence is CSVPEGTTNEKLFF. The CDR3 DNA is TGCAGCGTACCTGAGGGGACAACTAATGAAAAACTGTTTTTT.

This chain uses TRBV6-5 with TRBJ1-1; TRBD1 might be the D (5 bases). The CDR3 sequence is 12 residues long. Germline lookup yields CDR1 MNHEY and CDR2 SVGAGI. Trimming pared 7 bases from V and 7 bases from J, leaving 13 bases between. CDR3 sequence: CASMKGLGEAFF. DNA of the CDR3: TGTGCCAGCATGAAGGGGCTTGGTGAAGCTTTCTTT.

In this sample, this clone turned up once. The gene calls are TRBV29-1 and TRBJ1-4, with D maybe TRBD1 (6 bases). This CDR3 contains 13 residues. Germline CDR1 and CDR2: SQVTM and ANQGSEA. V was pared by 7 bases and J by 8 bases, with 17 bases between. The CDR3 coding sequence is TGCAGCGCCCAAAGGGGGACGGGCGAAAAACTGTTTTTT. Its protein is CSAQRGTGEKLFF.

The genes are TRBV7-9 and TRBJ2-5; D is perhaps TRBD2 (5 bases). CDR3 length: 14 amino acids. Between the trimmed V and J ends, which lost 3 bases and 9 bases, there was a span of 17 bases. Germline V gene sequence: CDR1 SEHNR, CDR2 FQNEAQ (reference sequence). In nucleotides, the CDR3 is TGTGCCAGCAGCTTTTCACTAGGGAGTGGGGCCCAGTACTTC. Amino acid sequence: CASSFSLGSGAQYF.

J is TRBJ1-2 and V is TRBV30; no definite D call. This CDR3 contains 13 residues. Germline CDR1 GTSNPN, CDR2 SVGIG (reference sequence). The germline V and J ends were trimmed by 0 bases and 3 bases, with 8 bases remaining between them. The CDR3 loop is CAWSVKGHYGYTF. As DNA, the CDR3 is TGTGCCTGGAGTGTAAAAGGGCACTATGGCTACACCTTC.

The chain uses TRBV5-4 and TRBJ1-2; tentatively, D is TRBD1 (5 bases). The germline V gene has CDR1 SGHNT and CDR2 YYREEE (reference sequence). The CDR3 spans 15 residues. V dropped 2 bases and J dropped 0 bases, with 11 bases sitting between them. The CDR3 sequence is CASSFKQAPNYGYTF. CDR3 in DNA: TGTGCCAGCAGCTTTAAACAGGCTCCTAACTATGGCTACACCTTC.

The rearrangement joins TRBV14 to TRBJ2-7; D gene unclear. Trimming took 4 bases from V and 2 from J, leaving 6 bases between them. This CDR3 comprises 12 residues. CDR1 SGHDN and CDR2 FVKESK come from the germline V gene. The CDR3 reads CASSPGTYEQYF. As DNA, the CDR3 is TGTGCCAGCAGCCCAGGAACCTACGAGCAGTACTTC. The variable domain in full, completed from reference TRBV14 and TRBJ2-7, reads EAGVTQFPSHSVIEKGQTVTLRCDPISGHDNLYWYRRVMGKEIKFLLHFVKESKQDESGMPNNRFLAERTGGTYSTLKVQPAELEDSGVYFCASSPGTYEQYFGPGTRLTVT.

V is TRBV6-4 and J is TRBJ2-4, with TRBD2 as a possible D gene (5 bases). Per germline, CDR1 MRHNA and CDR2 SNTAGT. V lost 0 bases and J lost 3, with 9 bases in between. The CDR3 has 15 residues. Here the CDR3 DNA reads TGTGCCAGCAGTGACTCGAGAGGGAGCAAAAACATTCAGTACTTC. Translation: CASSDSRGSKNIQYF.

Points on this clone: The DNA is left out, because the CDR3 cannot be placed on it with certainty; the CDR3 is given as TCRdb lists it. This chain's CDR3 is CSARDSGRANTIYF. This chain connects TRBV29-1 to TRBJ1-3. The CDR3 sequence runs 14 residues, both termini included. The germline V gene encodes CDR1 SQVTM and CDR2 ANQGSEA.

This clone was found once. The rearrangement links TRBV7-6 to TRBJ1-5; 10 bases fit TRBD1. The CDR3 extends over 16 amino acids. The V gene end was trimmed by 1 base and the J gene end by 4 bases; junction bases not matched to a gene: 4. The germline CDR1 and CDR2 sequences are SGHVS and FNYEAQ. The CDR3 sequence: CASSLGDRGWNQPQHF. The CDR3 DNA follows: TGTGCCAGCAGCTTAGGGGACAGGGGTTGGAATCAGCCCCAGCATTTT. Full variable domain (missing parts from reference TRBV7-6 and TRBJ1-5): GAGVSQSPRYKVTKRGQDVALRCDPISGHVSLYWYRQALGQGPEFLTYFNYEAQQDKSGLPNDRFSAERPEGSISTLTIQRTEQRDSAMYRCASSLGDRGWNQPQHFGDGTRLSIL.

The chain recombines TRBV11-2 with TRBJ2-5; the D is unclear. The CDR3 extends over 12 amino acids. Germline CDR1 is SGHAT and CDR2 is FQNNGV. Trimming shortened V by 4 bases and J by 5 bases, and 8 bases separated the two germline ends. The CDR3 reads CASSSQGETQYF. CDR3 sequence (DNA): TGTGCCAGCAGCTCTCAAGGGGAGACCCAGTACTTC.

V gene TRBV7-9 combines with J gene TRBJ2-3; D is ambiguous. V lost 4 bases to trimming and J lost 7 bases, with 18 bases between them. Germline CDR1 is SEHNR and CDR2 is FQNEAQ (reference sequence). CDR3 length: 15 residues. The CDR3 sequence is CASSSEGRVANTQYF. Written as DNA, the CDR3 is TGTGCCAGCAGCTCCGAAGGACGGGTCGCAAATACGCAGTATTTT.

This rearrangement joins TRBV9 to TRBJ1-1; D unresolved. V shed 4 bases and J shed 0 bases, with 16 bases lying between them. The germline gives CDR1 SGDLS, CDR2 YYNGEE. CDR3 length: 16 residues. The CDR3 nucleotides read TGTGCCAGCAGCTTACGACCGGGAGTAATGAACACTGAAGCTTTCTTT. It codes for CASSLRPGVMNTEAFF.

V is TRBV19 and J is TRBJ1-5; 7 bases agree with TRBD1. The CDR3 sequence is 16 residues long. With V trimmed by 4 bases and J by 10 bases, 16 bases remained unmatched. Germline V CDR1 and CDR2: LNHDA, SQIVND (reference sequence). The CDR3 loop reads CASSTYTPTGTGPQHF. The CDR3, as DNA: TGTGCCAGTAGTACTTATACCCCGACAGGGACCGGCCCCCAGCATTTT.

The rearrangement links TRBV5-6 to TRBJ2-1; 9 nucleotides match TRBD2. Trimming took 1 base from V and 2 from J; bases not matched to a gene: 1. CDR1 is SGHDT and CDR2 is YYEEEE in the germline V gene. CDR3 size: 15 residues. CDR3 loop: CASSLSSGTYNEQFF. The CDR3 nucleotides are TGTGCCAGCAGCTTGTCTAGCGGGACCTACAATGAGCAGTTCTTC.